The clone carrying this T cell receptor beta chain was detected ten times or more. Antigen unknown. Germline V gene data show CDR1 as SGHTA and CDR2 as FQGNSA. Between the trimmed V and J ends, which lost 0 bases and 1 base, there was a span of 6 bases. The CDR3 loop spans 14 amino acids. Via MiXCR, TCRdb re-called the 5' RACE reads, giving one row per CDR3 protein. The table lists some 86,000 distinct CDR3 sequences, 2.6% of them singletons. The sample originates from a study of neurological immune-mediated disorders. Findings and caveats of the study: Any association between clinical or MRI features and the multiple sclerosis repertoire cluster was absent.

The chain couples TRBV7-2 to TRBJ1-1; D call uncertain. The sequencing sample was made of PBMCs. The source of this sequence is a young woman with multiple sclerosis. The CDR3 sequence is CASSLAVGNTEAFF. DNA for the CDR3: TGTGCCAGCAGCTTAGCGGTTGGGAACACTGAAGCTTTCTTT.